The subject of this entry is one TCR beta chain. The data stem from a study of blood T cell repertoires in COVID-19. The repertoire was sequenced with immunoSEQ multiplex PCR; TCRdb's copy has only in-frame clones and lacks some. This table has roughly 160,000 clones, 84% appearing once. CDR1 and CDR2 from the germline V gene are SGHNT and YYREEE (reference sequence). The CDR3 runs to 14 residues. V shed 0 bases, J shed 7 bases, and the junction held 4 bases outside the gene matches. The sequence came from a man aged 18 to 29 with active or convalescent COVID-19. The chain joins TRBV5-4 to TRBJ1-5; 7 bases map to TRBD1. The sample consisted of peripheral blood. CDR3 loop: CASSLDRGSQPQHF. The CDR3, as DNA: TGTGCCAGCAGCTTGGACAGGGGAAGCCAGCCCCAGCATTTT. Drawing the rest from reference TRBV5-4 and TRBJ1-5, the complete variable domain is ETGVTQSPTHLIKTRGQQVTLRCSSQSGHNTVSWYQQALGQGPQFIFQYYREEENGRGNFPPRFSGLQFPNYSSELNVNALELDDSALYLCASSLDRGSQPQHFGDGTRLSIL.